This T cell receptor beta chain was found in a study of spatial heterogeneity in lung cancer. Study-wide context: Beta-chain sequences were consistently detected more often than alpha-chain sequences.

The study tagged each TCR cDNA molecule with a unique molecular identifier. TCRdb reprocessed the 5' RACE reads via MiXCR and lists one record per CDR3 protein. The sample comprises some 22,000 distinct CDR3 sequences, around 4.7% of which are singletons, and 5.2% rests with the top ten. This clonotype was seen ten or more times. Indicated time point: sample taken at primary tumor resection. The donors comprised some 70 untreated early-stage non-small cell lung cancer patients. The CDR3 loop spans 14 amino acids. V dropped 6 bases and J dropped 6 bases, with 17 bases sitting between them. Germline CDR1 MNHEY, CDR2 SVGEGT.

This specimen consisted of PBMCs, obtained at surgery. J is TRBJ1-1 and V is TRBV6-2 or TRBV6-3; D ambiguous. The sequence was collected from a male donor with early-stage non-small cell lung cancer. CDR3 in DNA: TGTGCCAGCAGCCCCAATGAGGTAGTGGCTGAAGCTTTCTTT. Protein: CASSPNEVVAEAFF.